This TCR beta chain stems from a study of T-cell memory formation after mild COVID-19 listed by TCRdb under 2021. About the investigation overall: TCR sequence clusters from the two donors were found to be largely donor specific. Longitudinal TCRalpha and TCRbeta repertoire sequencing tracked T-cell clones expanding and contracting after mild COVID-19 in two donors. The cohort comprised two young, previously healthy adult volunteers, one female and one male.

What the authors observed across the whole study: Balanced CD4/CD8 phenotypes were observed for clones contracting from day 15 to 85, whereas a bias towards CD4+ was observed for a second wave of clones expanding from day 15 to 37. Whether the second-wave clones peaking on day 37 were SARS-CoV-2 specific was not confirmed. Contracting CD4+ clones were located mainly in the CM and EM memory subsets, whereas CD8+ clones were found to be enriched in EMRA. The study included only a couple of mild cases, and larger cohorts that include severe cases with pre-infection samples were judged to be necessary. Some responding clones were found in pre-infection memory, which suggests that pre-existing cross-reactive memory T cells took part in the SARS-CoV-2 response.

Per the germline V gene, ENHRY is the CDR1 and SYGVKD is the CDR2. Deletion took 0 bases off V and 4 bases off J, with a span of 12 bases between the germline ends. From the cysteine up to the phenylalanine, the CDR3 has a length of 15 residues. CDR3 DNA is the only sequence kept; it has 45 bases, read in frame from the first base. The instrument given in TCRdb is Illumina NovaSeq 6000. TCRalpha and TCRbeta cDNA libraries were constructed by 5'RACE with constant-segment primers, with sample barcodes and unique molecular identifiers being introduced. Trizol reagent was used to extract RNA from every sample. The libraries were amplified in two PCR steps, and the second step added a second sample barcode and Illumina TruSeq adapters. Sequencing of libraries was performed on an Illumina NovaSeq with 2 x 150 bp paired-end reads. Per the original workflow: With migec v1.2.7, reads were demultiplexed and then collapsed into UMI-guided consensus sequences. Using mixcr v2.1.11, UMI consensuses were aligned to TRA and TRB V and J templates and then assembled into clonotypes. A clonotype was counted as expanded or contracted only if both edgeR and NoisET called the change significant, with noise models trained on biological replicates. For edgeR calls, the thresholds were a false discovery rate-adjusted p below 0.01 and a log2 fold-change of 1. PCA with hierarchical clustering of max-normalized trajectories of the 1000 most abundant clonotypes was used as exploratory dynamics analysis. Separately sequenced CD4+ and CD8+ repertoires were used to assign a CD4 or CD8 phenotype to each responding clone. In-frame beta chains were kept once TCRdb had trimmed the public reads at Q25 with fastp and called clones with MiXCR. CDR3 protein sequences are deduplicated, and each keeps its most common genes and DNA. TCRdb, not the original authors, processed these V and J calls. Within this sample are about 470,000 distinct CDR3 sequences, with 15% to 20% of them counted one time only. 9% to 15% of the sample comes from the top ten.

PBMCs were isolated by Ficoll-Paque density gradient centrifugation. As regards this clonotype: Its antigen is still unknown. Base qualities are missing; no much larger clone stands one base away.

The sequenced sample was PBMCs or a T cell subset sorted from them (not recorded which). The receptor was derived from an adult woman who had mild COVID-19 (a few samples of this study predate the infection). The sample titles of this study are shuffled in the database, so cell type and time point are left out; the donor was told from shared clones. The V and J genes are TRBV10-3 and TRBJ2-5; the best D guess is TRBD1, with 5 bases matching. In nucleotides, the sequence is TGTGCCATCAGTGAGTCTAAGGGGTTGCGAGAGACCCAGTACTTC. It specifies CAISESKGLRETQYF.